A single T cell receptor (beta chain) is shown here with its context. Its antigen remains unknown. This record belongs to a study of shared clonotypes between healthy human individuals. Findings of the study overall: Measured sharing among donors was expected to vary with sequencing depth. The sharing of 4.5% to 6.5% of naive CD4 clonotypes was seen across a handful of donors.

The CDR3 totals 15 residues. Unmatched junction bases numbered 8, after V lost 4 bases and J lost 3 bases. Germline CDR1 SGDLS, CDR2 YYNGEE. The method was immunoSEQ multiplex PCR; TCRdb's version includes in-frame clones alone and lacks a portion of them. The table lists 300,000 to 400,000 clones, roughly 70% of them singletons. The sequence derives from a man aged 25-40 years in good health. The sequencing input was memory CD4+ T cells sorted from blood. Subset specified: CD45RA-negative fraction. The chain carries TRBV9 and TRBJ2-5; TRBD1 aligns across 8 bases. CDR3: CASSPGDRSEETQYF. The CDR3 DNA reads TGTGCCAGCAGCCCAGGGGACAGGTCGGAAGAGACCCAGTACTTC.